Listed below are T cell receptor beta chains from one sample, sequenced in a study of blood T cells in healthy people across ages. One entry per CDR3 protein, called by TCRdb with MiXCR from the 5' RACE reads. The data contain some 920,000 distinct CDR3 sequences, roughly 51% of them seen just once; the ten biggest clones take up about 21%. Specimen: blood. These receptors were taken from a woman aged 55-70 years in good health. Each CDR3 is given with its conserved first and last residue. The order of the fields is J gene, clone size, D gene, V gene, CDR3 DNA, CDR3 protein. The D gene is left open where the match is weak. Size is omitted from some rows. Given values are once, few, many or a class for expanded clones.

TRBJ2-1,NA,NA,TRBV20-1,TGCAGTGCTAGAGATCCAGGGACTTCAACCTGCAATGAGCAGTTCTTC,CSARDPGTSTCNEQFF
TRBJ2-4,NA,NA,TRBV18,TGTGCCAGCTCACCAAAAACGGGACTAAACATTCAGTACTTC,CASSPKTGLNIQYF
TRBJ2-3,NA,TRBD2,TRBV7-7,TGTGCCAGCACCCGCGGGACTAGCGGCACAGATACGCAGTATTTT,CASTRGTSGTDTQYF
TRBJ2-7,NA,NA,TRBV13,TGTGCCAGCAGTAATGACAGGATTGTCTACGAGCAGTACTTC,CASSNDRIVYEQYF
TRBJ2-7,NA,NA,TRBV30,TGTGCCTGGAGTGCGGTCGCGGGCCGGTCCTACGAGCAGTACTTC,CAWSAVAGRSYEQYF
TRBJ2-7,NA,NA,TRBV6-2/TRBV6-3,TGTGCCAGCTCCCCGGTAAAGGGGCGAGCCGAGCAGTACTTC,CASSPVKGRAEQYF
TRBJ2-6,NA,TRBD1,TRBV28,TGTGCCAGCAACTTAAGGGGGCCTGGGGCCAACGTCCTGACTTTC,CASNLRGPGANVLTF
TRBJ2-7,NA,TRBD1,TRBV7-9,TGTGCCAGCAGCGGGGGGGACAGGGATTTCTACGAGCAGTACTTC,CASSGGDRDFYEQYF
TRBJ2-3,few,TRBD2,TRBV9,TGTGCCAGCAGCTTGCGGGAGTCAGATACGCAGTATTTT,CASSLRESDTQYF
TRBJ2-5,NA,NA,TRBV18,TGTGCCAGCTCACTTCAAGGCAAGACCCAGTACTTC,CASSLQGKTQYF
TRBJ2-7,few,NA,TRBV7-9,TGTGCCAGCAGCTCGCCCCGTAGTGGTGGGTCTACCTACGAGCAGTACTTC,CASSSPRSGGSTYEQYF
TRBJ1-2,few,TRBD1,TRBV29-1,TGCAGCGTTGAAAAGGGACAGGGGGCCGGCGGCTACACCTTC,CSVEKGQGAGGYTF
TRBJ2-7,NA,TRBD2,TRBV7-8,TGTGCCAGCAGCTTTTTTACTAGCGGGAACTACGAGCAGTACTTC,CASSFFTSGNYEQYF
TRBJ2-4,NA,NA,TRBV28,TGTGCCAGCAGTTTCCTAGCGGCAGGGGTCAAAAACATTCAGTACTTC,CASSFLAAGVKNIQYF
TRBJ2-7,many,NA,TRBV12-3/TRBV12-4,TGTGCCAGCAGTTTAAAACTCCACGAGCAGTACTTC,CASSLKLHEQYF
TRBJ2-5,few,NA,TRBV5-1,TGCGCCAGCGGAGACACAGGTTTCGAGACCCAGTACTTC,CASGDTGFETQYF
TRBJ2-7,few,TRBD1,TRBV10-3,TGTGCCATCAGTGTTTTGGGACAGACCTACGAGCAGTACTTC,CAISVLGQTYEQYF
TRBJ1-2,NA,NA,TRBV12-3/TRBV12-4,TGTGCCAGCAGCCCCTTCCGTAGGGAGGCGGGCTACACCTTC,CASSPFRREAGYTF
TRBJ2-3,NA,TRBD1,TRBV5-6,TGTGCCAGCAGCTTTAGGACAGGGAACGTGAATACGCAGTATTTT,CASSFRTGNVNTQYF
TRBJ2-1,NA,NA,TRBV7-9,TGTGCCAGCAGCTTAGCGACCGACCCGAGCTCCTACAATGAGCAGTTCTTC,CASSLATDPSSYNEQFF
TRBJ2-7,NA,TRBD2,TRBV4-3,TGCGCCAGCAGCCAAGGCGGGGGGGGAGTATCCCACGAGCAGTACTTC,CASSQGGGGVSHEQYF
TRBJ2-5,NA,NA,TRBV6-1,TGTGCCAGCAGCGGGACACCCTCGGAGACCCAGTACTTC,CASSGTPSETQYF
TRBJ2-1,NA,NA,TRBV5-1,TGCGCCAGCAGCGTGACAAGTCCCTACAATGAGCAGTTCTTC,CASSVTSPYNEQFF
TRBJ2-1,NA,TRBD1,TRBV7-2,TGTGCCAGCAGCTTAGGGGGGACAGGGGGCCTCCATGAGCAGTTCTTC,CASSLGGTGGLHEQFF
TRBJ1-2,NA,NA,TRBV7-9,TGTGCCAGCAGCTTAGAGACGGCCTATGGCTACACCTTC,CASSLETAYGYTF
TRBJ1-2,NA,TRBD1,TRBV6-1,TGTGCCAGCAGAAATGCCGGGACAGGGCTACATGGCTACACCTTC,CASRNAGTGLHGYTF
TRBJ2-1,NA,NA,TRBV3-1,TGTGCCAGCAGCCAAGGGTCCTTGGACAATGAGCAGTTCTTC,CASSQGSLDNEQFF
TRBJ2-3,NA,TRBD2,TRBV7-3,TGTGCCAGCAGCCTAAGGGGACTAGGAACAGATACGCAGTATTTT,CASSLRGLGTDTQYF
TRBJ2-4,few,TRBD1,TRBV27,TGTGCCAGCACCTCGAGACTCCGGGAACAGGGGGCTTTGTACTTC,CASTSRLREQGALYF
TRBJ2-7,NA,NA,TRBV2,TGTGCCAGCAGGGTTATTGATATCAGATCTACGTTCGAGCAGTACTTC,CASRVIDIRSTFEQYF
TRBJ2-5,NA,TRBD1,TRBV5-1,TGCGCCAGCAGCTTGTTACAAGTTGGGACAGTCCAAGAGACCCAGTACTTC,CASSLLQVGTVQETQYF
TRBJ2-3,NA,TRBD2,TRBV6-2/TRBV6-3,TGTGCCAGCAGCCCCCCCCACGGGAGGAGACCAGATACGCAGTATTTT,CASSPPHGRRPDTQYF
TRBJ2-7,NA,NA,TRBV3-1,TGTGCCAGCAGCCAAGATTTAGGCAGCGAGCAGTACTTC,CASSQDLGSEQYF
TRBJ2-1,NA,NA,TRBV4-3,TGCGCCAGCAGTCTATCACTGGCTCAGTGGAGCAATGAGCAGTTCTTC,CASSLSLAQWSNEQFF
TRBJ2-1,many,TRBD2,TRBV5-1,TGCGCCAGCAGCTTGGCCTTAGCGGGTAACAATGAGCAGTTCTTC,CASSLALAGNNEQFF
TRBJ2-7,NA,NA,TRBV7-9,TGTGTCAGCAGTCTACAACACAGCTACGAGCAGTACTTC,CVSSLQHSYEQYF
TRBJ2-1,NA,NA,TRBV6-1,TGTGCCAGCATTGGGTCCTACAATGAGCAGTTCTTC,CASIGSYNEQFF
TRBJ2-1,NA,NA,TRBV29-1,TGCAGCGTTGTTTGGTCTAGCGATGAGCAGTTCTTC,CSVVWSSDEQFF